The clone carrying this T cell receptor (beta chain) was counted a few times. Its specificity is unknown. Hyperthyroidism had been newly diagnosed in patients aged 18 to 65, and its duration was under 2 months. Extraction of PBMCs used 7.5 to 10 ml of fresh peripheral blood. The sample comes from a study of T cells in Graves' hyperthyroidism and ophthalmopathy. Amplified TCR beta CDR3 regions derived from RNA transcripts. During a first-round RT-PCR of the TCR CDR3, the HTBI primer set was used. Each CDR3 protein is one row after TCRdb ran MiXCR on the multiplex PCR reads. The data contain fewer than 500,000 distinct CDR3 sequences, roughly 13% of them singletons. Study-wide findings and caveats: Blood also carried most thyroid clonotypes expanded above 0.001. Ophthalmopathy was distinguished from stable hyperthyroidism by 13 V-J signatures.

This CDR3 is built from 15 residues. V dropped 4 bases and J dropped 1; count of bases not matched to a gene: 4. CDR1 is LNHDA and CDR2 is SQIVND in the germline V gene (reference sequence). The chain uses TRBV19 and TRBJ1-3; TRBD1 agrees at 7 bases. The TCR sequence derives from a man aged 25 to 45 with Graves' hyperthyroidism that later progressed to Graves' ophthalmopathy. Sequencing was performed on blood. This chain's CDR3 is CASSTHRGSGNTIYF. The CDR3 region has the DNA TGTGCCAGTAGTACTCACAGGGGATCTGGAAACACCATATATTTT.